This T cell receptor (beta chain) is drawn from a study of T cell clusters in autoimmune cytopenias (dated by TCRdb to between 2018 and 2020). For the wider study: Of the 45 or so healthy donor controls, 22 were female, and the group had a mean age of approximately 55 years and a median age of roughly 62 years. Per sample, TRB sequencing gave a median depth of about 53,000 reads and a median of about 2,300 distinct TRB clonotypes. Autoimmune hepatitis repertoires were compared with those of 20 to 25 age- and sex-matched healthy donors. The goal of the study was to determine whether autoimmune cytopenia patients have a disease-specific immune repertoire signature that could serve as a blood-based biomarker. For primary cytopenia, about two dozen age-matched healthy donors were used as controls, and for secondary cytopenia, more than 13 age-matched CLL patients were used as controls. Alongside healthy, CLL and autoimmune hepatitis controls, autoimmune cytopenia patients had their peripheral blood TRB and IGH repertoires sequenced at active disease and again during treatment follow-up. What the work shows at the level of the full study, not this receptor alone: The TRB repertoire shifts, including less even repertoires in secondary cytopenia and CLL, mostly reflected lymphoma bias and not autoimmunity. The T cell clusters were defined in silico only, and their functional role remained to be validated experimentally. GLIPH results suggested that primary autoimmune cytopenia patients were missing physiological T cell clusters, with approximately 47 clusters found only in healthy donors compared with over 15 found only in patients. In the comparison of secondary cytopenia with CLL, the cluster-lack signature was not observed, apparently because the dominant lymphoma-associated repertoire masked the signature. Healthy donors had almost three times as many exclusive TRB clusters as active autoimmune hepatitis patients, a finding consistent with an autoimmunity-wide signature.

Taken from the germline V gene, the CDR1 and CDR2 loops are ENHRY and SYGVKD. Taken from cysteine to phenylalanine, the CDR3 has 14 residues. The protein alone is recorded here. Per sample, approximately 270 ng of peripheral blood genomic DNA, approximately 40,000 genome equivalents, was used for TRB amplification. Multiplex PCR with a touch-down protocol amplified TRB rearrangements, with the TRB-A and TRB-B primer pools combined in a single tube. Illumina adapters and sample indices were added to the amplicons through two consecutive PCR reactions performed with Phusion HS II polymerase. After gel purification with the NucleoSpin Gel and PCR Clean-up kit, the amplicons were quantified by Qubit and checked for quality on an Agilent 2100 Bioanalyzer. Libraries were sequenced on an Illumina MiSeq using 600-cycle, single-indexed, paired-end runs. Per the source publication's procedure: MiXCR version 2.1.12, together with the default MiXCR reference library, was used to align and assemble the TRB reads. A clone was defined by each unique CDR3 nucleotide sequence, and analysis was restricted to productive sequences with at least two reads. Alpha-parameterized diversity profiles (alpha 0 to 5), including the Shannon (alpha 1) and Simpson (alpha 2) indices, were computed with an R script to assess repertoire diversity. Combinatorial TRB VJ usage was calculated with the tcR package and was compared between cohorts by principal component analysis performed with ade4. TCRbeta CDR3s were clustered with GLIPH on cohort pairs matched by age and read depth, and cluster frequencies were compared by Wilcoxon test. TCRdb reprocessed the reads and assigns one entry to each CDR3 protein sequence, leaving out DNA. The V and J calls come from TCRdb's annotation, not from the publication. This specimen's table enumerates more than 4,000 distinct CDR3 sequences. In total, the top ten clones hold approximately 51% of the sample.

About this clonotype: The antigen it recognizes is unknown.

These records were also assigned to another study, of T cell repertoires in aging, cancer and after chemotherapy. The second study reports: Donors spanned six age groups from 30 or younger to 70 or older, with at least three individuals per group. Control TCR repertoires from healthy donors were recorded over several months to years, and clear clonal overlap was observed across re-sampling. The complete dataset included around 9 million TCR reads. Compared with age-matched healthy donors, untreated patients with hematological or solid cancers had significantly lower TCR diversity and higher clonality in blood. In healthy donors, the decline in TCR diversity with age was mainly due to loss of richness, whereas in cancer patients loss of evenness also played a role. An increase in median generation probability over the chemotherapy interval was observed in both cancer cohorts, suggesting that the repertoire was reconstituted through rebound thymic output. According to the authors, the repertoire data do not permit conclusions about immunological memory after chemotherapy. To look at immunoaging and at how T cells reconstitute after chemotherapy, the study profiled TCR beta repertoires in peripheral blood from both healthy donors and cancer patients. The cohort comprised around 220 cancer patients, roughly 94 with hematological and some 120 with solid cancers, plus 95 healthy donors as a reference group. MiXCR versions 2.12 and 3.0.5 were used to process the TRB sequences. The repertoire metrics were Shannon diversity, evenness, clonality (defined as one minus evenness), and alpha-parameterized diversity profiles covering alpha 0 to 5. Generation probabilities of clones in paired pre- and post-chemotherapy samples were computed with the IGoR algorithm.

The sequenced sample was peripheral blood. Rearrangement joined TRBV10-3 to TRBJ1-1; without DNA, the TCRdb call of TRBD1 cannot be checked. The sequence derives from a human donor in good health. CDR3 reads: CAIAPAGMNTEAFF.